This TCR beta chain was captured by sequencing in a study of regulatory T cells in long-lasting Graves disease. Arm-PCR of CDR3 regions with iRepertoire HTBI primers generated TCR beta libraries. Each CDR3 protein gets one entry after TCRdb re-called the multiplex PCR reads with MiXCR. The table records 560,000 or so distinct CDR3 sequences, 15% to 20% of them present only once. Notes on the study in general: The researchers studied only peripheral blood, not thyroid tissue.

Trimming took off 3 bases at V and 4 bases at J, with 1 base between the two ends. This CDR3 is built from 11 residues. CDR1 is WSHSY and CDR2 is SAAADI in the germline V gene. Time point of the sample: newly diagnosed GD, antithyroid drugs for less than 3 months. RNA isolated from PBMCs was used to make the TCR library. Comments on this clonotype: Its matching antigen is unknown.

This sample also appeared in a second study, on T cells in Graves' hyperthyroidism and ophthalmopathy. As that report states: No ophthalmopathy progression within 18 months constituted stable Graves' hyperthyroidism. HTBI primers were employed in a first-round RT-PCR of the TCR CDR3.

The source of this sequence is a man aged 18 to 29 with Graves disease. The V call is TRBV10-2, the J call TRBJ1-3; no clear D. The source material was peripheral blood mononuclear cells (PBMCs), sampled at new diagnosis, from a patient treated with antithyroid drugs. The CDR3 is CASSDGNTIYF. CDR3 sequence (DNA): TGCGCCAGCAGTGACGGAAACACCATATATTTT.